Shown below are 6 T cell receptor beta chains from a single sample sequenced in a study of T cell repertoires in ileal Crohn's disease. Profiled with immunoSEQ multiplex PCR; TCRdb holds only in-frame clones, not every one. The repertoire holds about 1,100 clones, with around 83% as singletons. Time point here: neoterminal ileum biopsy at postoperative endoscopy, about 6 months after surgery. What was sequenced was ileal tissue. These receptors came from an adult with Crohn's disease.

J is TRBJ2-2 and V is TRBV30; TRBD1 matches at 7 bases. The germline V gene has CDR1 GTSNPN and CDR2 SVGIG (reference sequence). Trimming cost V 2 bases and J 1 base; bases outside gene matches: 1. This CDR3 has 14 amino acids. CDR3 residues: CAWSRQGNTGELFF. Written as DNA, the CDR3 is TGTGCCTGGAGTAGACAGGGGAACACCGGGGAGCTGTTTTTT.

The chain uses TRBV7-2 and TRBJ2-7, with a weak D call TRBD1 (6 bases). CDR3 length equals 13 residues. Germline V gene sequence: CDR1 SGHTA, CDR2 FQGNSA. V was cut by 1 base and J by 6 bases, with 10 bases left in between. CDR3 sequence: CASSLGPTGEQYF. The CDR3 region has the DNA TGTGCCAGCAGCTTAGGCCCGACAGGCGAGCAGTACTTC.

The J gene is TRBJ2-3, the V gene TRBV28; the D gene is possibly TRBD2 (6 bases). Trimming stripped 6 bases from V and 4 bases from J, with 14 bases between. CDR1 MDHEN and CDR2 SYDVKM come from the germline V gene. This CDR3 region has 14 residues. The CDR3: CASRPRESADTQYF. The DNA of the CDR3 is TGTGCCAGCAGGCCTCGGGAGTCTGCAGATACGCAGTATTTT.

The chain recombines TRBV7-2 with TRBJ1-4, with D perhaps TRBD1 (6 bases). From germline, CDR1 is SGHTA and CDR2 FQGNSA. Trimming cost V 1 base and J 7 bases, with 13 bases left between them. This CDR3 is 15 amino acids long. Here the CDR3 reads CASSLDRVFGEKLFF. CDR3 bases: TGTGCCAGCAGCTTAGACAGGGTGTTCGGTGAAAAACTGTTTTTT.

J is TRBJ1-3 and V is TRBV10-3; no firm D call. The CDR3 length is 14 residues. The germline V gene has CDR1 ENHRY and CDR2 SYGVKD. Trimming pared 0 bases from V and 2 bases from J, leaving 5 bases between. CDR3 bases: TGTGCCATCAGTGAGTCCCAGGCTGGAAACACCATATATTTT. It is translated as CAISESQAGNTIYF.

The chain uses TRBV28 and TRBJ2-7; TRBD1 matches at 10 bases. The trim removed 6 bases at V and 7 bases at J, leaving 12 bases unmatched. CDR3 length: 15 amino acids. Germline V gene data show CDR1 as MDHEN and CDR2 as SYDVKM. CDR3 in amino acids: CASSDPGQGSEEQYF. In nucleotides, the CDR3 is TGTGCCAGCAGCGACCCGGGACAGGGGTCAGAGGAGCAGTACTTC.